This T cell receptor (beta chain) is from a study of blood T cell repertoires in COVID-19. The wider study: From the United States, Italy and Spain came samples of acute and convalescent COVID-19. In each case, the material was cDNA or gDNA derived from T cells, B-cell-depleted T cells, or PBMCs.

Germline assignment: CDR1 SGHKS and CDR2 YYEKEE (reference sequence). This CDR3 has 14 amino acids. Trimming removed 3 bases at V and 1 base at J, with 10 bases between. Original processing notes: Estimation of nucleated cell counts relied on the amplification of reference gene primers. Sequencing was performed with immunoSEQ multiplex PCR; in TCRdb, only in-frame clones are kept and a portion is missing. The V and J calls and clone size come from that table; D and trimming were worked out from the DNA. The data contain some 210,000 clones, roughly 89% of them singletons. The chain has TRBV5-5 and TRBJ1-1; D not certain. Input material: peripheral blood. The source of this sequence is a man aged 60 to 75 who had recovered from COVID-19. The CDR3 protein is CASSWTAGNTEAFF. CDR3 DNA sequence: TGTGCCAGCAGCTGGACGGCGGGGAACACTGAAGCTTTCTTT.